This entry features one T cell receptor beta chain sequence. Its specificity is unknown. These data come from a study of vaccination effects on CD4 cells after COVID-19. The V gene's germline CDR1 is MNHEY and CDR2 SVGAGI. CDR3 length: 13 amino acids. V lost 6 bases to trimming and J lost 0 bases, with 7 bases between them. General observations from the study: Only 1 of 255 vaccine-induced clones from healthy vaccinees cross-reacted with common cold coronaviruses. In the late period after vaccination, infection- and vaccine-induced clones contracted markedly.

Sequencing in the ViraFEST assay came after antigen-specific CD4+ T cells had been expanded with viral peptide pools, which were used to stimulate PBMC. The authors isolated CD4+ T cells after ten to eleven days of culture. Having tested negative for nucleocapsid antibodies, the vaccine recipients showed no prior SARS-CoV-2 infection. Cultures got half-medium changes with IL-2 on days 3 and 7. Generated by immunoSEQ multiplex PCR, the TCRdb table keeps only in-frame clones and is missing some. The sample records roughly 41,000 clones, roughly 62% being singletons. The clonotype comes from a human donor who received a COVID-19 vaccine. This specimen was CD4+ T cells from PBMCs cultured with HCoV-OC43 spike peptides, taken before COVID-19 vaccination. The subset was: HCoV-OC43 spike overlapping peptide pool stimulation. This chain links TRBV6-5 with TRBJ2-3, with D hard to call. The CDR3 bases are TGTGCCAGCAGCGCGCATAGCACAGATACGCAGTATTTT. Its protein is CASSAHSTDTQYF.